This T cell receptor (beta chain) appears in the sequencing data of a study of T cell repertoires in cytomegalovirus infection. Study background: Recently identified HLA-C-restricted CMV epitopes were among the peptides used.

Germline V gene data show CDR1 as SGHTA and CDR2 as FQGNSA. The CDR3 runs 15 residues. The J segment lost 3 bases and the V segment lost 5 bases, leaving 5 bases of the junction unmatched. One entry per CDR3 protein results from TCRdb running MiXCR on the reads. The sample has hundreds of thousands of distinct CDR3 sequences, about 42% seen once. The sample holds many counts of this clonotype. Its antigen is currently unknown. The chain uses TRBV7-2 and TRBJ2-1; TRBD1 matches 9 bases. Here the sequenced sample was cultured PBMCs, taken from culture after CMV antigen stimulation. The receptor comes from a human donor in good health (CMV status not recorded). Some clones in this sample may be carry-over from other donors' samples. The CDR3 DNA sequence: TGTGCCAGCAGCCACCGGGACAGGGACTACAATGAGCAGTTCTTC. Encoded protein: CASSHRDRDYNEQFF.